Sequencing of this T cell receptor (beta chain) was carried out in a study of CD8 T cells in ankylosing spondylitis. The CDR3 sequence is 16 residues long. Trimming took 2 bases from V and 6 from J; bases not matched to a gene: 9. Germline V gene lookup returns CDR1 KGHDR and CDR2 SFDVKD. TCRdb ran MiXCR on the 5' RACE reads and lists one entry per CDR3 protein. Of around 770,000 distinct CDR3 sequences in the sample, 15% to 20% were seen once. The count of this clonotype is one. Antigen unknown. Findings and caveats of the study: Seemingly characteristic of ankylosing spondylitis blood was a TCR beta motif consisting of under ten highly homologous variants.

The chain combines TRBV24-1 with TRBJ2-3, with 8 bases aligning to TRBD1. The sequencing sample was made of blood, either unsorted or a sorted T cell fraction (not recorded which). This sequence originates from a male donor with ankylosing spondylitis. CDR3 in amino acids: CATSDSNRGVGDTQYF. The DNA of the CDR3 is TGTGCCACCAGTGATTCCAACAGGGGGGTCGGGGATACGCAGTATTTT.